The entry that follows covers one TCR beta chain sequence. Within the sample, other DNA sequences also encode this same CDR3. These data originate in a study of blood T cell repertoires in COVID-19. In the original processing: Estimation of nucleated cell counts was performed using reference gene primer amplification. Profiling relied on immunoSEQ multiplex PCR, and the TCRdb table lists in-frame clones only, not all of them. The DNA was the basis for D and trimming; V, J and clone size are from that table. The sample lists under 130,000 clones, 85% occurring once. The CDR3 is made up of 14 amino acids. The ends lost 3 bases at V and 1 base at J; junction bases unmatched: 2. Germline CDR1 reads LGHDT; CDR2 reads YNNKEL (reference sequence).

V gene TRBV3-1 (or the pseudogene TRBV3-2) combines with J gene TRBJ1-1; the match to TRBD1 covers 7 bases. This TCR derives from a man over 45 with acute or convalescent COVID-19. Sequencing input: peripheral blood. The CDR3 loop is CASSHRQGNTEAFF. In nucleotides, the CDR3 is TGTGCCAGCAGCCACCGACAGGGGAACACTGAAGCTTTCTTT.